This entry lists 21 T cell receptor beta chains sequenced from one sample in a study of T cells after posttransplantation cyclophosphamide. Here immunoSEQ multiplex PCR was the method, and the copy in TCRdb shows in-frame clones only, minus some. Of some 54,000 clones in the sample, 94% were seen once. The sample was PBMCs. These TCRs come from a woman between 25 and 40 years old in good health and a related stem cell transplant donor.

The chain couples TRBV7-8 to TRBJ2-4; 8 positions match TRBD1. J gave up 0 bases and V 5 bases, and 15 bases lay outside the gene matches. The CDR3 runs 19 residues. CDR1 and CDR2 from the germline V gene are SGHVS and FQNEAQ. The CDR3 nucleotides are TGTGCCAGCAGCCAACTGGCAGGGGGCCAGTATCTAGCCAAAAACATTCAGTACTTC. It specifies CASSQLAGGQYLAKNIQYF.

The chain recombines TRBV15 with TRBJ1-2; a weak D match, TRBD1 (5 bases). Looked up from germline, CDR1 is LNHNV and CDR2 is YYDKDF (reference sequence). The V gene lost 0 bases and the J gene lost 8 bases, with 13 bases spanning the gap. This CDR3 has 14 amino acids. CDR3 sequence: CATSRDGGRQGYTF. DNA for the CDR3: TGTGCCACCAGCAGAGATGGGGGGAGGCAGGGCTACACCTTC.

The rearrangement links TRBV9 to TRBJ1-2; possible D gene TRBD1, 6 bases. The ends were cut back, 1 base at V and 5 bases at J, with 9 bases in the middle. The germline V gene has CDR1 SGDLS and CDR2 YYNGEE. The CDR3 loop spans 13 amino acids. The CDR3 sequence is CASSVPQGYGYTF. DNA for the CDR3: TGTGCCAGCAGCGTACCTCAGGGGTATGGCTACACCTTC.

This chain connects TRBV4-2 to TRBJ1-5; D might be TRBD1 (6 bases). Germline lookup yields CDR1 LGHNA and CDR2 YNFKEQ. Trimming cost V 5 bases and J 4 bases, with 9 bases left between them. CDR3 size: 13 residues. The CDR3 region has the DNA TGTGCCAGCAGCGTAGGGGGAAATCAGCCCCAGCATTTT. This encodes CASSVGGNQPQHF.

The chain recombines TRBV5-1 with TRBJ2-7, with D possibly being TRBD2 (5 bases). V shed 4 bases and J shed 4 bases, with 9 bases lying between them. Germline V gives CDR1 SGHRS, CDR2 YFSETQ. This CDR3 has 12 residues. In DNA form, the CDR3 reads TGCGCCAGCAGCACCGGGGTTTACGAGCAGTACTTC. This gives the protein CASSTGVYEQYF.

The CDR3 nucleotides read TGTGCCAGCAGCCAAACAGGTGGCTCTGGAAACACCATATATTTT. This encodes CASSQTGGSGNTIYF. This rearrangement joins TRBV4-2 to TRBJ1-3; D is possibly TRBD1 (5 bases). Germline CDR1 is LGHNA and CDR2 is YNFKEQ. V was shortened by 2 bases and J by 0 bases, with 8 bases between the two germline ends. The CDR3 runs to 15 residues.

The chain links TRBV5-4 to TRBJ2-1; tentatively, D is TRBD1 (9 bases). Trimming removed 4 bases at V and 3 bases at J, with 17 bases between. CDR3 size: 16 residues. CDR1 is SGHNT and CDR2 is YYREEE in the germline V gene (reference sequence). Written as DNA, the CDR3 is TGTGCCAGCAGCGCCGGGAGGGACAGGGTCTACAATGAGCAGTTCTTC. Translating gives CASSAGRDRVYNEQFF.

The CDR3 sequence: CASSSLGQINTEAFF. CDR3 nucleotide sequence: TGTGCCAGCAGCTCCCTGGGACAGATCAACACTGAAGCTTTCTTT. The V call is TRBV7-2, the J call TRBJ1-1; 7 positions match TRBD1. Germline V lookup: CDR1 SGHTA, CDR2 FQGNSA. CDR3 length: 15 residues. J gave up 2 bases and V 4 bases, and 7 bases lay outside the gene matches.

CDR3 sequence: CASSPQSRLAGARSEDEQYF. DNA of the CDR3: TGTGCCAGCTCACCCCAATCCCGACTAGCGGGGGCCCGGTCGGAGGACGAGCAGTACTTC. This chain links TRBV18 with TRBJ2-7; 12 positions match TRBD2. J was trimmed by 5 bases and V by 3 bases; bases with no gene match: 20. The CDR3 loop spans 20 amino acids. CDR1 and CDR2 from the germline V gene are KGHSH and LQKENI.

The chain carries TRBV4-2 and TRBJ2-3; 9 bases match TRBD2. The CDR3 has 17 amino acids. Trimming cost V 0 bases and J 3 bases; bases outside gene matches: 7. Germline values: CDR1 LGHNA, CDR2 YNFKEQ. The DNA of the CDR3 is TGTGCCAGCAGCCAAGAGGGAGCGGGGGGTGGGACAGATACGCAGTATTTT. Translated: CASSQEGAGGGTDTQYF.

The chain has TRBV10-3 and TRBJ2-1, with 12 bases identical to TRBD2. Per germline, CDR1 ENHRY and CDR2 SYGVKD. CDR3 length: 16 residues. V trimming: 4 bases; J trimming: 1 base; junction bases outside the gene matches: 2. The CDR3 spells CAISGLAGASYNEQFF. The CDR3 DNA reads TGTGCCATCAGTGGACTAGCGGGGGCATCCTACAATGAGCAGTTCTTC.

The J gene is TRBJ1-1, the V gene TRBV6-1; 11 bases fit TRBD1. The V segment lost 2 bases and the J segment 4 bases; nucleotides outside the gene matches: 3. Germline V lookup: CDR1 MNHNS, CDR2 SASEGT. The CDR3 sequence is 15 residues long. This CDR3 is CASSEIGTGGTEAFF. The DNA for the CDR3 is TGTGCCAGCAGTGAAATCGGGACAGGGGGCACTGAAGCTTTCTTT.

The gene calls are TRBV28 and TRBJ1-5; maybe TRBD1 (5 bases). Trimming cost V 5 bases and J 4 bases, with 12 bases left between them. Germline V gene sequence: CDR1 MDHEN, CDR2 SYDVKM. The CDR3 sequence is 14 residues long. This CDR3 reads CASSPRTRNQPQHF. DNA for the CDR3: TGTGCCAGCAGTCCCCGGACACGAAATCAGCCCCAGCATTTT.

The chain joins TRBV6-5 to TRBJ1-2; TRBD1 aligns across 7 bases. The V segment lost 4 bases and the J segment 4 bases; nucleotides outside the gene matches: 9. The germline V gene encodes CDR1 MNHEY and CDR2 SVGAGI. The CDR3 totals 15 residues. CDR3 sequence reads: CASSLGQGGSYGYTF. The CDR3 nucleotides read TGTGCCAGCAGTTTGGGGCAGGGGGGCTCCTATGGCTACACCTTC.

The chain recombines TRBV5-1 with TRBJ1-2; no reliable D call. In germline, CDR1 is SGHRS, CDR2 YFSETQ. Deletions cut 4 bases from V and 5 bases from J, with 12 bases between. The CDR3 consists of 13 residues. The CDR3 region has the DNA TGCGCCAGCAGCCCCCTCGGGGAATATGGCTACACCTTC. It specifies CASSPLGEYGYTF.

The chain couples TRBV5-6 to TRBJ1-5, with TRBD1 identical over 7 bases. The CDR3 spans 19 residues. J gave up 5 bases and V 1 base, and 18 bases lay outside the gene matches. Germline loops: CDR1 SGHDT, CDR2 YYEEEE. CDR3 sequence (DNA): TGTGCCAGCAGCTTGTCTACACAGGGGCCGGAAAGACTAGATCAGCCCCAGCATTTT. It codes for CASSLSTQGPERLDQPQHF.

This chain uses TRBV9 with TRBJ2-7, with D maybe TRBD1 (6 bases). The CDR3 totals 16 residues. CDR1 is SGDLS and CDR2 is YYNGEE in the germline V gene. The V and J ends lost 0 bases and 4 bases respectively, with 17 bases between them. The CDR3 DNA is TGTGCCAGCAGCGTAGGCGCGGAGGTCAGGGGTTACGAGCAGTACTTC. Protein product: CASSVGAEVRGYEQYF.

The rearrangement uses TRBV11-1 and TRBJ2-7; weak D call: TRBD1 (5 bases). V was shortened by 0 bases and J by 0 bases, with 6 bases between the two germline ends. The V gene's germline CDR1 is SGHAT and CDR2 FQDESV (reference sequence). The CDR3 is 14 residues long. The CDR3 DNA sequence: TGTGCCAGCAGCTTAGCGGGGCCCTCCTACGAGCAGTACTTC. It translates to CASSLAGPSYEQYF.

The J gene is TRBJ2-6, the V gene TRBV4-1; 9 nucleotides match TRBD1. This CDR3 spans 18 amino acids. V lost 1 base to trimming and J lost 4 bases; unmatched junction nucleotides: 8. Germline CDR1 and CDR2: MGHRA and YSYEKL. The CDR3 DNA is TGCGCCAGCAGCCAAGGACTACAGGGGGCTTTCGGGGCCAACGTCCTGACTTTC. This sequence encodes CASSQGLQGAFGANVLTF.

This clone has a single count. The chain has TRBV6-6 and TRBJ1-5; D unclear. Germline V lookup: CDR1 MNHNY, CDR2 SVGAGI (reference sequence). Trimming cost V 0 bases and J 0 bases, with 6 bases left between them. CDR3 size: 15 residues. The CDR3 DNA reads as TGTGCCAGCAGTTACTCGAGACTTAGCAATCAGCCCCAGCATTTT. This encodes CASSYSRLSNQPQHF.

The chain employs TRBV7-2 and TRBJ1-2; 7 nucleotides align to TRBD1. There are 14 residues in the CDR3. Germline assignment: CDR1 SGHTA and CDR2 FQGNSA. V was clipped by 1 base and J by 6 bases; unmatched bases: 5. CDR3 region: CASSLVDTGDGYTF. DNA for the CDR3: TGTGCCAGCAGCTTAGTCGACACAGGGGATGGCTACACCTTC.